This T cell receptor (beta chain) was recorded in a study of control samples from healthy donors and cancer patients. CDR3 size: 15 residues. Germline CDR1 reads KGHSH; CDR2 reads LQKENI. V was pared by 3 bases and J by 3 bases, with 14 bases between. TCRdb's copy holds only in-frame clones and misses some; the assay was immunoSEQ multiplex PCR. In the table there are 20,000 to 30,000 clones, under 95% of which are singletons. The gene calls are TRBV18 and TRBJ1-2; no clear D. Sequences were obtained from PBMCs. This TCR was sampled from a man aged 50 to 60 with lung cancer. The chain's CDR3 is CASSPLEGRYYGYTF. The CDR3 DNA reads as TGTGCCAGCTCACCCCTCGAGGGAAGGTACTATGGCTACACCTTC.